The 23 T cell receptor beta chains presented below share a single source sample, sequenced in a study of blood T cell repertoires in COVID-19. Repertoires were generated with immunoSEQ multiplex PCR, while TCRdb's copy carries only in-frame clones and drops some. The data contain about 250,000 clones, about four fifths of them singletons. Material: peripheral blood. These receptor sequences come from a man in his fifties with active or convalescent COVID-19.

CDR3 sequence (DNA): TGCGCCAGCAGAGAGGCTACAGGGTGCAGCAATCAGCCCCAGCATTTT. The encoded protein is CASREATGCSNQPQHF. V is TRBV10-1 and J is TRBJ1-5, with a weak D call TRBD1 (6 bases). The germline gives CDR1 WNHNN, CDR2 SYGVQD (reference sequence). CDR3 length equals 16 residues. V was cut by 6 bases and J by 1 base, with 16 bases left in between.

In its sample, this clone was seen once. The chain carries TRBV6-5 and TRBJ1-2; TRBD1 agrees at 7 bases. This CDR3 comprises 14 residues. V lost 6 bases, J lost 0 bases, and 4 bases stayed unmatched. Looked up from germline, CDR1 is MNHEY and CDR2 is SVGAGI. Written as DNA, the CDR3 is TGTGCCAGCAGGCTCGGGACAGCTAACTATGGCTACACCTTC. It is translated as CASRLGTANYGYTF.

This chain uses TRBV7-6 with TRBJ1-4, with 8 bases that match TRBD1. This CDR3 is built from 16 residues. Trimming cost V 5 bases and J 5 bases; bases outside gene matches: 10. The germline gives CDR1 SGHVS, CDR2 FNYEAQ. CDR3 in amino acids: CASSPGRGQGNEKLFF. In nucleotides, the CDR3 is TGTGCCAGCAGCCCCGGCAGGGGGCAGGGGAATGAAAAACTGTTTTTT.

The sample holds a few counts of this clone. This chain links TRBV5-6 with TRBJ1-2; 11 nucleotides match TRBD1. The germline CDR1 and CDR2 sequences are SGHDT and YYEEEE. CDR3 size: 14 residues. V shed 4 bases, J shed 7 bases, and the junction held 6 bases outside the gene matches. CDR3 DNA sequence: TGTGCCAGCAGCCATGGACAGGGGGCTGGTGGCTACACCTTC. Amino acid sequence: CASSHGQGAGGYTF.

CDR3 DNA sequence: TGTGCCAGCAGGCCGGGACAGGGGATTTCTAACTATGGCTACACCTTC. This gives the protein CASRPGQGISNYGYTF. The chain employs TRBV27 and TRBJ1-2; 10 bases map to TRBD1. The CDR3 spans 16 residues. CDR1 is MNHEY, CDR2 SMNVEV, per germline (reference sequence). Trimming at V came to 6 bases and at J to 0 bases, leaving 7 bases not matched to a gene.

V gene TRBV23-1 combines with J gene TRBJ1-2; 12 bases agree with TRBD1. TRBV23-1 has ORF status, its function being uncertain. Trimming took 2 bases from V and 4 from J; bases not matched to a gene: 8. CDR3 length: 17 amino acids. The CDR3 DNA follows: TGCGCCAGCAGTCAAGGGGACAGGGGGCGAGTGGTCTATGGCTACACCTTC. Protein: CASSQGDRGRVVYGYTF.

The rearrangement uses TRBV6-5 and TRBJ2-3, with TRBD1 matching 11 bases. The germline CDR1 and CDR2 sequences are MNHEY and SVGAGI. This CDR3 has 14 amino acids. Trimming at V came to 8 bases and at J to 4 bases, leaving 5 bases not matched to a gene. The CDR3 region is CASYSGQGADTQYF. As DNA, the CDR3 is TGTGCCAGCTACTCGGGACAGGGGGCAGATACGCAGTATTTT.

The CDR3 DNA reads as TGTGCCAGCCGGCAGGGATCGAACACTGAAGCTTTCTTT. Translating gives CASRQGSNTEAFF. The chain employs TRBV12-3 or TRBV12-4 and TRBJ1-1; maybe TRBD1 (5 bases). V was pared by 8 bases and J by 1 base, with 11 bases between. The CDR3 has 13 residues.

V usage is TRBV5-1 and J usage is TRBJ1-1, with TRBD1 matching over 8 bases. This CDR3 has 13 residues. V was pared by 4 bases and J by 4 bases, with 3 bases of the junction left unmatched. Germline V lookup: CDR1 SGHRS, CDR2 YFSETQ. CDR3 nucleotide sequence: TGCGCCAGCAGCCTAACAGGGGGCACTGAAGCTTTCTTT. Its translation is CASSLTGGTEAFF.

The V and J genes are TRBV5-4 and TRBJ1-1, with D perhaps matching TRBD1 (6 bases). The V end lost 0 bases, the J end lost 1 base, and 7 bases lay between the germline ends. The CDR3 is 14 residues long. The germline V gene has CDR1 SGHNT and CDR2 YYREEE (reference sequence). CDR3 coding DNA: TGTGCCAGCAGCTTGGTGGGACAGAACACTGAAGCTTTCTTT. Amino acids: CASSLVGQNTEAFF.

J is TRBJ1-4 and V is TRBV6-2 or TRBV6-3; tentative D call: TRBD1 (5 bases). Germline CDR1 reads MNHEY; CDR2 reads SVGEGT. The V end lost 6 bases, the J end lost 6 bases, and 17 bases lay between the germline ends. The CDR3 runs to 15 residues. CDR3 protein: CASSLQQGWDEKLFF. The CDR3 nucleotides are TGTGCCAGCAGCCTTCAGCAGGGATGGGATGAAAAACTGTTTTTT.

DNA of the CDR3: TGTGCCAGCAGCCGGAGGGAGAAGGATTCACCCCTCCACTTT. It is translated as CASSRREKDSPLHF. The J gene is TRBJ1-6, the V gene TRBV5-6; no clear D gene. The CDR3 has 14 amino acids. Germline CDR1 reads SGHDT; CDR2 reads YYEEEE. V was cut by 4 bases and J by 8 bases, with 13 bases left in between.

This chain connects TRBV9 to TRBJ1-2; D is unresolved. Germline loops: CDR1 SGDLS, CDR2 YYNGEE. This CDR3 comprises 13 residues. Trimming left V 0 bases short and J 4 bases short, with 7 bases between. The CDR3 region has the DNA TGTGCCAGCAGCGTAGATGCGGGCTATGGCTACACCTTC. Its translation: CASSVDAGYGYTF.

V gene TRBV11-3 combines with J gene TRBJ1-2; D perhaps matches TRBD1 (5 bases). CDR3 length equals 14 residues. In germline, CDR1 is SGHNT, CDR2 YENEEA. Between the trimmed V and J ends, which lost 5 bases and 8 bases, there was a span of 18 bases. CDR3 amino acids: CASSTFGGDGGYTF. CDR3 coding DNA: TGTGCCAGCAGCACCTTCGGAGGGGACGGCGGCTACACCTTC.

The rearrangement links TRBV9 to TRBJ1-1; TRBD1 matches 9 bases. Germline assignment: CDR1 SGDLS and CDR2 YYNGEE. V shed 4 bases and J 3 bases; nucleotides not matched to a gene: 7. The CDR3 is 15 amino acids. The CDR3 sequence is CASSSYRGRDTEAFF. In nucleotides, the CDR3 is TGTGCCAGCAGCTCATACAGGGGGCGGGACACTGAAGCTTTCTTT.

This chain links TRBV19 with TRBJ1-1; no definite D call. The V and J ends lost 7 bases and 1 base respectively, with 13 bases between them. Germline V lookup: CDR1 LNHDA, CDR2 SQIVND (reference sequence). This CDR3 region has 14 residues. The CDR3 loop is CASTTVIGNTEAFF. The CDR3 DNA is TGTGCCAGTACCACAGTAATCGGGAACACTGAAGCTTTCTTT.

V is TRBV9 and J is TRBJ2-3; D gene uncertain. CDR1 SGDLS and CDR2 YYNGEE come from the germline V gene. Trimming left V 0 bases short and J 0 bases short, with 11 bases between. There are 16 residues in the CDR3. The CDR3 DNA follows: TGTGCCAGCAGCGTAGGTTCTACCACTAGCACAGATACGCAGTATTTT. Its protein is CASSVGSTTSTDTQYF.

CDR3 region: CASSLAMGAYEQYF. In DNA form, the CDR3 reads TGTGCCAGCAGCTTGGCCATGGGGGCTTACGAGCAGTACTTC. The chain employs TRBV5-4 and TRBJ2-7; TRBD1 might be the D (6 bases). The germline gives CDR1 SGHNT, CDR2 YYREEE (reference sequence). Trimming removed 0 bases at V and 4 bases at J, with 11 bases between. The CDR3 has 14 amino acids.

V gene TRBV18 combines with J gene TRBJ2-2; TRBD1 aligns across 12 bases. The V and J ends lost 2 bases and 7 bases, in that order; junction bases with no gene match: 5. Germline CDR1 is KGHSH and CDR2 is LQKENI. The CDR3 spans 16 residues. CDR3: CASSPAGTGGIGELFF. As DNA, the CDR3 is TGTGCCAGCTCACCAGCCGGGACAGGGGGCATCGGGGAGCTGTTTTTT.

This chain joins TRBV7-2 and TRBJ2-1, with TRBD2 matching over 14 bases. The V gene's germline CDR1 is SGHTA and CDR2 FQGNSA. The CDR3 totals 16 residues. J was trimmed by 7 bases and V by 5 bases; bases with no gene match: 7. CDR3 coding DNA: TGTGCCAGCAGCCCGGGGACTAGCGGGGGTTGGAATGAGCAGTTCTTC. This codes for CASSPGTSGGWNEQFF.

This clone was counted between two and nine times. The rearrangement uses TRBV7-2 and TRBJ1-1; D uncertain. The CDR3 totals 13 residues. The V and J ends lost 4 bases and 1 base respectively, with 7 bases between them. Germline V gene data show CDR1 as SGHTA and CDR2 as FQGNSA. DNA of the CDR3: TGTGCCAGCAGCTGGAACAGGAACACTGAAGCTTTCTTT. As protein: CASSWNRNTEAFF.

DNA for the CDR3: TGCGCCAGCAGCTTGAGCGCGGGGGGGTTCGATGAGCAGTTCTTC. As protein: CASSLSAGGFDEQFF. The chain has TRBV5-1 and TRBJ2-1; TRBD2 agrees at 9 bases. The CDR3 extends over 15 amino acids. The V gene end was trimmed by 1 base and the J gene end by 8 bases; junction bases not matched to a gene: 7. Germline V gene sequence: CDR1 SGHRS, CDR2 YFSETQ.

The rearrangement joins TRBV2 to TRBJ1-3; the match to TRBD1 covers 7 bases. Per the germline V gene, CDR1 is SNHLY and CDR2 is FYNNEI. Trimming removed 11 bases from V and 4 bases from J; junction bases left unmatched: 8. This CDR3 contains 13 residues. CDR3 coding DNA: TGTGCCGGGGGTAGAGGGGGCGGAAACACCATATATTTT. It codes for CAGGRGGGNTIYF.